One sample yielded the 24 T cell receptor beta chains listed below, sequenced in a study of shared clonotypes between healthy human individuals. Method: immunoSEQ multiplex PCR; TCRdb's copy keeps in-frame clones and lacks some. The repertoire holds roughly 500,000 clones, with more than 95% as singletons. Sequencing was done on a sample of naive CD4+ T cells sorted from blood. Subset noted: CD45RA+ positively selected. Receptors were obtained from a woman between 25 and 40 years old in good health.

This chain links TRBV28 with TRBJ2-4, with no clear D. Trimming pared 6 bases from V and 0 bases from J, leaving 6 bases between. CDR1 is MDHEN, CDR2 SYDVKM, per germline. CDR3 length: 13 amino acids. Here the CDR3 reads CASSSVAKNIQYF. CDR3 coding DNA: TGTGCCAGCAGCTCAGTAGCCAAAAACATTCAGTACTTC.

V usage is TRBV20-1 and J usage is TRBJ1-2; unclear D gene. CDR1 and CDR2 from the germline V gene are DFQATT and SNEGSKA (reference sequence). With 6 bases removed from V and 2 bases from J, the gap between germline ends came to 7 bases. CDR3 length: 11 residues. This chain's CDR3 is CSAPENYGYTF. The DNA of the CDR3 is TGCAGTGCCCCCGAGAACTATGGCTACACCTTC.

This clone has only one observation. The gene calls are TRBV28 and TRBJ2-7; D remains unclear. Germline-derived CDR1 and CDR2 are MDHEN and SYDVKM. The V gene lost 1 base and the J gene lost 3 bases, with 10 bases spanning the gap. The CDR3 is 14 amino acids. CDR3 sequence reads: CASSLSPENYEQYF. The CDR3 DNA is TGTGCCAGCAGTTTATCCCCGGAAAACTACGAGCAGTACTTC.

As DNA, the CDR3 is TGTGCCACCAGCAGAGATACAGGGGCGACCAAAAACATTCAGTACTTC. This translates into CATSRDTGATKNIQYF. The chain employs TRBV15 and TRBJ2-4, with TRBD1 matching over 7 bases. V dropped 0 bases and J dropped 2; count of bases not matched to a gene: 4. The CDR3 has 16 amino acids. Germline lookup yields CDR1 LNHNV and CDR2 YYDKDF (reference sequence).

The chain is built from TRBV7-2 and TRBJ2-7, with a tentative D call TRBD1 (5 bases). Germline V CDR1 and CDR2: SGHTA, FQGNSA. The V end lost 1 base, the J end lost 1 base, and 8 bases lay between the germline ends. The CDR3 is 14 residues long. Here the CDR3 DNA reads TGTGCCAGCAGCTTAGAAAGACAGTCCTACGAGCAGTACTTC. Its protein product is CASSLERQSYEQYF.

The chain couples TRBV6-5 to TRBJ2-3; possibly TRBD1 for D (7 bases). The germline gives CDR1 MNHEY, CDR2 SVGAGI. The ends were cut back, 4 bases at V and 4 bases at J, with 15 bases in the middle. The CDR3 loop spans 15 amino acids. The CDR3 DNA reads TGTGCCAGCAGTTCCGCGGGACAGTTATCAGATACGCAGTATTTT. Amino acids: CASSSAGQLSDTQYF.

The J gene is TRBJ2-7, the V gene TRBV11-2, with D possibly called TRBD1 or TRBD2 (6 bases each). The CDR3 has 15 residues. V dropped 3 bases and J dropped 1 base, with 13 bases sitting between them. CDR1 is SGHAT, CDR2 FQNNGV, per germline. Here the CDR3 reads CASSLGAGLSYEQYF. The DNA for the CDR3 is TGTGCCAGCAGCTTGGGGGCGGGGCTTTCCTACGAGCAGTACTTC.

The rearrangement uses TRBV7-9 and TRBJ1-1, with no clear D. Trimming pared 6 bases from V and 3 bases from J, leaving 11 bases between. The CDR3 runs to 13 residues. CDR1 and CDR2 (germline): SEHNR, FQNEAQ (reference sequence). In nucleotides, the CDR3 is TGTGCCAGCAGTCAAAGGGAAGACACTGAAGCTTTCTTT. Amino acids: CASSQREDTEAFF.

The chain employs TRBV6-5 and TRBJ2-1; D is perhaps TRBD1 or TRBD2 (5 bases each). The germline V gene has CDR1 MNHEY and CDR2 SVGAGI. With 0 bases removed from V and 6 bases from J, the gap between germline ends came to 9 bases. The CDR3 is 14 amino acids. The DNA for the CDR3 is TGTGCCAGCAGTTACTCCGACGGGGCCAATGAGCAGTTCTTC. Translation: CASSYSDGANEQFF.

The CDR3 bases are TGTGCCAGCGCGCCCGCATGGGGCTCCAACACTGAAGCTTTCTTT. Translated: CASAPAWGSNTEAFF. J is TRBJ1-1 and V is TRBV6-5; TRBD1 might be the D (5 bases). The CDR3 loop spans 15 amino acids. CDR1 is MNHEY, CDR2 SVGAGI, per germline. The V gene lost 8 bases and the J gene lost 2 bases, with 18 bases spanning the gap.

The chain is built from TRBV19 and TRBJ1-1; TRBD1 aligns across 7 bases. J gave up 5 bases and V 6 bases, and 12 bases lay outside the gene matches. Germline CDR1 reads LNHDA; CDR2 reads SQIVND (reference sequence). The CDR3 runs 15 residues. CDR3 DNA: TGTGCCAGTAGAACAGGGACAGTTGGGCGGACTGAAGCTTTCTTT. It is translated as CASRTGTVGRTEAFF.

This clone appeared once. The DNA of the CDR3 is TGTGCCAGCAGTGATGGGGTTCTAGCTTGGTACGAGCAGTACTTC. Translated, it gives CASSDGVLAWYEQYF. The chain is built from TRBV25-1 and TRBJ2-7; tentatively, D is TRBD2 (5 bases). V was cut by 3 bases and J by 4 bases, with 16 bases left in between. The CDR3 contains 15 residues. CDR1 and CDR2 from the germline V gene are MGHDK and SYGVNS.

The genes are TRBV2 and TRBJ2-6; 9 positions agree with TRBD1. V trimming: 6 bases; J trimming: 2 bases; junction bases outside the gene matches: 5. Germline V CDR1 and CDR2: SNHLY, FYNNEI. This CDR3 contains 16 residues. The CDR3 is CASSRDRAAGANVLTF. For the CDR3, the DNA is TGTGCCAGCAGCCGGGACAGGGCGGCTGGGGCCAACGTCCTGACTTTC.

The chain is built from TRBV25-1 and TRBJ1-6, with D unresolved. Between the trimmed V and J ends, which lost 5 bases and 1 base, there was a span of 3 bases. Germline V gene data show CDR1 as MGHDK and CDR2 as SYGVNS. The CDR3 extends over 13 amino acids. CDR3 in DNA: TGTGCCAGCAGTTATTCCTATAATTCACCCCTCCACTTT. Translating it yields CASSYSYNSPLHF.

The chain recombines TRBV4-3 with TRBJ2-7, with 9 nucleotides matching TRBD1. The CDR3 has 15 residues. The junction had 6 bases not matched to a gene; V was cut back by 4 bases and J by 2 bases. Germline V gives CDR1 LGHNA, CDR2 YSLEER. This CDR3 reads CASSRGQGMPYEQYF. The CDR3 DNA reads TGCGCCAGCAGCCGTGGACAGGGGATGCCCTACGAGCAGTACTTC.

This chain links TRBV28 with TRBJ1-4; the D is unclear. Germline lookup yields CDR1 MDHEN and CDR2 SYDVKM. The CDR3 spans 15 residues. V dropped 8 bases and J dropped 0 bases, with 13 bases sitting between them. The chain's CDR3 is CASALWSATNEKLFF. The CDR3, as DNA: TGTGCCAGCGCCCTTTGGAGCGCAACTAATGAAAAACTGTTTTTT.

This clone has just one count. The CDR3 region has the DNA TGCGCCAGCAGTGAGTCTTCAGGGACCCCAGATACGCAGTATTTT. Protein sequence: CASSESSGTPDTQYF. The V gene is TRBV10-1, the J gene TRBJ2-3; possibly TRBD1 or TRBD2 for D (5 bases each). CDR1 is WNHNN, CDR2 SYGVQD, per germline (reference sequence). The CDR3 is 15 amino acids. Trimming pared 0 bases from V and 4 bases from J, leaving 11 bases between.

The V call is TRBV25-1, the J call TRBJ2-1; perhaps TRBD2 as D (5 bases). The V end lost 1 base, the J end lost 5 bases, and 12 bases lay between the germline ends. CDR3 length equals 15 residues. Germline V gene data show CDR1 as MGHDK and CDR2 as SYGVNS. The CDR3 protein is CASSESGVPDNEQFF. The CDR3, as DNA: TGTGCCAGCAGTGAATCCGGGGTTCCGGACAATGAGCAGTTCTTC. The complete variable domain, with remaining parts taken from reference TRBV25-1 and TRBJ2-1, reads EADIYQTPRYLVIGTGKKITLECSQTMGHDKMYWYQQDPGMELHLIHYSYGVNSTEKGDLSSESTVSRIRTEHFPLTLESARPSHTSQYLCASSESGVPDNEQFFGPGTRLTVL.

This chain connects TRBV5-1 to TRBJ2-5, with 7 bases that match TRBD1. The better agreement between TRBJ2-7 and the DNA end casts doubt on the J call. The length of the CDR3 is 14 residues. The germline gives CDR1 SGHRS, CDR2 YFSETQ. The CDR3: CASSLSGGSYEQYF. The CDR3 DNA is TGCGCCAGCAGCTTGTCAGGGGGTTCGTACGAGCAGTACTTC.

This CDR3 reads CASSTNRDGEQYF. In DNA form, the CDR3 reads TGTGCCAGCTCTACCAACAGGGACGGCGAGCAGTACTTC. The J gene is TRBJ2-7, the V gene TRBV18; D is perhaps TRBD1 (6 bases). The CDR3 is 13 residues long. V lost 6 bases and J lost 6, with 15 bases in between. Germline CDR1 KGHSH, CDR2 LQKENI. The whole variable domain, remainder taken from reference TRBV18 and TRBJ2-7, is NAGVMQNPRHLVRRRGQEARLRCSPMKGHSHVYWYRQLPEEGLKFMVYLQKENIIDESGMPKERFSAEFPKEGPSILRIQQVVRGDSAAYFCASSTNRDGEQYFGPGTRLTVT.

This sequence joins TRBV27 and TRBJ2-2, with D unresolved. The germline V gene encodes CDR1 MNHEY and CDR2 SMNVEV (reference sequence). There are 16 residues in the CDR3. The V end was cut by 3 bases, the J end by 1 base, with 12 bases between. Written as DNA, the CDR3 is TGTGCCAGCAGTTTGGCTAGGACGAAGAACACCGGGGAGCTGTTTTTT. Its protein is CASSLARTKNTGELFF.

This chain joins TRBV25-1 and TRBJ2-5, with 12 bases matching TRBD2. Germline V gene lookup returns CDR1 MGHDK and CDR2 SYGVNS. This CDR3 is built from 17 residues. Trimming cost V 6 bases and J 2 bases; bases outside gene matches: 10. This chain's CDR3 is CASSPRVGLAGQETQYF. DNA of the CDR3: TGTGCCAGCAGCCCTCGGGTTGGACTAGCGGGGCAAGAGACCCAGTACTTC.

The chain has TRBV28 and TRBJ1-1; D gene unclear. Per germline, CDR1 MDHEN and CDR2 SYDVKM. The V end was cut by 10 bases, the J end by 8 bases, with 14 bases between. The CDR3 length is 11 residues. CDR3 DNA sequence: TGTGCCACCCTTGGGCTCAGAGAAGCTTTCTTT. Residues: CATLGLREAFF. Full variable domain (missing parts from reference TRBV28 and TRBJ1-1): DVKVTQSSRYLVKRTGEKVFLECVQDMDHENMFWYRQDPGLGLRLIYFSYDVKMKEKGDIPEGYSVSREKKERFSLILESASTNQTSMYLCATLGLREAFFGQGTRLTVV.

The rearrangement links TRBV29-1 to TRBJ1-1; a weak D match, TRBD1 (6 bases). The V gene lost 2 bases and the J gene lost 3 bases, with 13 bases spanning the gap. The CDR3 is 14 residues long. Germline V lookup: CDR1 SQVTM, CDR2 ANQGSEA. CDR3 nucleotide sequence: TGCAGCGTTGAATCAACAGGGTGGGACACTGAAGCTTTCTTT. Its translation is CSVESTGWDTEAFF.